These 30 T cell receptor beta chains were all obtained from the same sample, sequenced in a study of T cell responses to AZD1222 COVID-19 vaccine. The method was immunoSEQ multiplex PCR; TCRdb's version includes in-frame clones alone and lacks a portion of them. This table holds 100,000 to 150,000 clones, 93% found once. The sequencing here drew on peripheral blood, taken on day 0 of AZD1222 vaccination. The source is an adult in good health.

This clone has just one count. CDR3 sequence reads: CASTGGTYEQYF. In DNA form, the CDR3 reads TGTGCCAGCACTGGCGGAACCTACGAGCAGTACTTC. The rearrangement uses TRBV2 and TRBJ2-7, with no clear D. The CDR3 contains 12 residues. With 7 bases removed from V and 2 bases from J, the gap between germline ends came to 9 bases. CDR1 and CDR2 (germline): SNHLY, FYNNEI.

V and J are TRBV19 and TRBJ1-2; 11 positions match TRBD1. The CDR3 has 13 amino acids. Germline loops: CDR1 LNHDA, CDR2 SQIVND (reference sequence). The V segment lost 6 bases and the J segment 8 bases; nucleotides outside the gene matches: 5. In DNA form, the CDR3 reads TGTGCCAGTAGGGGACAGGGGGTAGGAGGCTACACCTTC. It encodes CASRGQGVGGYTF. The full variable domain, its missing parts supplied by reference TRBV19 and TRBJ1-2, is DGGITQSPKYLFRKEGQNVTLSCEQNLNHDAMYWYRQDPGQGLRLIYYSQIVNDFQKGDIAEGYSVSREKKESFPLTVTSAQKNPTAFYLCASRGQGVGGYTFGSGTRLTVV.

The rearrangement uses TRBV4-3 and TRBJ2-7, with a possible D match to TRBD2 (5 bases). Trimming pared 0 bases from V and 2 bases from J, leaving 14 bases between. CDR1 is LGHNA and CDR2 is YSLEER in the germline V gene. CDR3 size: 16 residues. Written as DNA, the CDR3 is TGCGCCAGCAGCCAAGAGGTTGAGGGCTTAGCCTACGAGCAGTACTTC. Residues: CASSQEVEGLAYEQYF.

This chain connects TRBV10-3 to TRBJ1-1; maybe TRBD1 (6 bases). Trimming cost V 2 bases and J 0 bases, with 7 bases left between them. This CDR3 comprises 14 residues. Germline CDR1 is ENHRY and CDR2 is SYGVKD. The CDR3 nucleotides read TGTGCCATCAGTGAGGGACAGCTGAACACTGAAGCTTTCTTT. Translated, it gives CAISEGQLNTEAFF.

The V and J genes are TRBV18 and TRBJ2-3; 13 bases are shared with TRBD2. V trimming: 3 bases; J trimming: 8 bases; junction bases outside the gene matches: 11. The CDR3 is 17 amino acids. Germline assignment: CDR1 KGHSH and CDR2 LQKENI. The CDR3 DNA reads as TGTGCCAGCTCACCTCCCCCACTAGCGGGAGGGATCGGTACGCAGTATTTT. It codes for CASSPPPLAGGIGTQYF.

This clone was found once. This chain uses TRBV6-6 with TRBJ2-7; 9 bases are shared with TRBD1. This CDR3 spans 15 amino acids. V shed 2 bases and J 4 bases; nucleotides not matched to a gene: 6. Germline V lookup: CDR1 MNHNY, CDR2 SVGAGI (reference sequence). The CDR3 nucleotides read TGTGCCAGCAGTTACCCGACAGGGGGGGTGTACGAGCAGTACTTC. Its protein product is CASSYPTGGVYEQYF.

In this sample, this clone turned up once. The rearrangement joins TRBV28 to TRBJ2-7; tentative D call: TRBD2 (5 bases). CDR3 length: 14 residues. The ends were cut back, 7 bases at V and 2 bases at J, with 15 bases in the middle. The germline CDR1 and CDR2 sequences are MDHEN and SYDVKM. CDR3 in DNA: TGTGCCAGCACCGTAGCGAGATTAACCTACGAGCAGTACTTC. It specifies CASTVARLTYEQYF. Filled out from reference TRBV28 and TRBJ2-7, the complete variable domain reads DVKVTQSSRYLVKRTGEKVFLECVQDMDHENMFWYRQDPGLGLRLIYFSYDVKMKEKGDIPEGYSVSREKKERFSLILESASTNQTSMYLCASTVARLTYEQYFGPGTRLTVT.

The gene calls are TRBV24-1 and TRBJ2-4, with TRBD1 identical over 7 bases. This CDR3 contains 12 residues. V was pared by 9 bases and J by 5 bases, with 3 bases of the junction left unmatched. Germline V CDR1 and CDR2: KGHDR, SFDVKD. The CDR3 DNA sequence: TGTGCCACCGGGGACAGACAAAACATTCAGTACTTC. It specifies CATGDRQNIQYF.

The genes are TRBV5-1 and TRBJ2-7; D possibly corresponds to TRBD1 (6 bases). This CDR3 region has 13 residues. With 3 bases removed from V and 1 base from J, the gap between germline ends came to 8 bases. CDR1 and CDR2 from the germline V gene are SGHRS and YFSETQ. The DNA for the CDR3 is TGCGCCAGCAGCTGGGGGCAGTCCTACGAGCAGTACTTC. This encodes CASSWGQSYEQYF.

This chain uses TRBV28 with TRBJ2-7, with 15 bases that match TRBD2. There are 18 residues in the CDR3. Germline CDR1 MDHEN, CDR2 SYDVKM. With V trimmed by 6 bases and J by 2 bases, 11 bases remained unmatched. Here the CDR3 reads CASSELLGTSGRTYEQYF. Written as DNA, the CDR3 is TGTGCCAGCAGCGAACTTCTGGGGACTAGCGGGAGGACCTACGAGCAGTACTTC.

This clone was recorded only once. The chain couples TRBV5-1 to TRBJ2-7; perhaps D is TRBD1 or TRBD2 (6 bases each). Germline V lookup: CDR1 SGHRS, CDR2 YFSETQ. Trimming took 0 bases from V and 0 from J, leaving 10 bases between them. The CDR3 is 15 residues long. The CDR3 nucleotides read TGCGCCAGCAGCTTGGAGGGGGGTCCCTCCTACGAGCAGTACTTC. Translating gives CASSLEGGPSYEQYF.

The V call is TRBV6-5, the J call TRBJ1-1; TRBD1 matches 7 bases. Germline lookup yields CDR1 MNHEY and CDR2 SVGAGI. J was trimmed by 4 bases and V by 5 bases; bases with no gene match: 1. The CDR3 sequence is 12 residues long. The CDR3 DNA sequence: TGTGCCAGCAGTCCAGGGGGCACTGAAGCTTTCTTT. Protein sequence: CASSPGGTEAFF.

The V call is TRBV27, the J call TRBJ2-2, with unresolved D. Germline lookup yields CDR1 MNHEY and CDR2 SMNVEV (reference sequence). V was trimmed by 5 bases and J by 6 bases, leaving 7 bases between them. The CDR3 loop spans 12 amino acids. Written as DNA, the CDR3 is TGTGCCAGCAGTCCCCCCTCCGGGGAGCTGTTTTTT. It specifies CASSPPSGELFF.

This chain uses TRBV19 with TRBJ1-5, with D possibly TRBD1 on 5 matching bases. V lost 7 bases and J 4 bases, leaving 14 bases between the germline ends. The CDR3 has 14 residues. The V gene's germline CDR1 is LNHDA and CDR2 SQIVND (reference sequence). Here the CDR3 DNA reads TGTGCCAGTACCCAAAGTGGGGGGAATCAGCCCCAGCATTTT. Its protein is CASTQSGGNQPQHF.

The gene calls are TRBV30 and TRBJ2-7, with D maybe TRBD1 (5 bases). Germline lookup yields CDR1 GTSNPN and CDR2 SVGIG (reference sequence). Between the trimmed V and J ends, which lost 2 bases and 0 bases, there was a span of 8 bases. The CDR3 consists of 13 residues. The CDR3 DNA reads as TGTGCCTGGAGTATCGGACACTCCTACGAGCAGTACTTC. This codes for CAWSIGHSYEQYF.

The chain carries TRBV5-6 and TRBJ1-2; D possibly corresponds to TRBD1 (5 bases). CDR3 length: 13 amino acids. V dropped 4 bases and J dropped 3 bases, with 10 bases sitting between them. From germline, CDR1 is SGHDT and CDR2 YYEEEE. The CDR3 reads CASSLDRDYGYTF. Written as DNA, the CDR3 is TGTGCCAGCAGCCTAGACAGAGACTATGGCTACACCTTC.

The rearrangement links TRBV19 to TRBJ1-1; TRBD1 matches at 8 bases. Germline trimming cut 3 bases from V and 4 bases from J; bases unmatched to any gene: 7. The CDR3 is made up of 15 amino acids. The germline CDR1 and CDR2 sequences are LNHDA and SQIVND (reference sequence). The CDR3 region is CASSIKAGGLTEAFF. The DNA for the CDR3 is TGTGCCAGTAGTATTAAGGCAGGGGGCCTCACTGAAGCTTTCTTT.

V gene TRBV5-1 combines with J gene TRBJ1-5; D not resolved. With 1 base removed from V and 4 bases from J, the gap between germline ends came to 9 bases. The CDR3 has 14 amino acids. Germline CDR1 reads SGHRS; CDR2 reads YFSETQ. CDR3 residues: CASSLWAGNQPQHF. Here the CDR3 DNA reads TGCGCCAGCAGCTTGTGGGCGGGAAATCAGCCCCAGCATTTT.

A single count supports this clone. The chain uses TRBV27 and TRBJ1-2, with 12 nucleotides matching TRBD1. J gave up 8 bases and V 2 bases, and 6 bases lay outside the gene matches. CDR1 and CDR2 from the germline V gene are MNHEY and SMNVEV (reference sequence). The CDR3 runs 15 residues. The CDR3 region is CASSLGTGGPGGYTF. The CDR3 bases are TGTGCCAGCAGTTTAGGGACAGGGGGCCCTGGAGGCTACACCTTC.

The chain carries TRBV9 and TRBJ1-2; D not resolved. Deletions cut 0 bases from V and 1 base from J, with 16 bases between. Germline lookup yields CDR1 SGDLS and CDR2 YYNGEE. The CDR3 has 17 amino acids. CDR3 nucleotides: TGTGCCAGCAGCGTAGCGGAGCGGGCCTTCGATAACTATGGCTACACCTTC. This sequence encodes CASSVAERAFDNYGYTF.

The chain employs TRBV19 and TRBJ1-1, with TRBD1 as a possible D gene (5 bases). This CDR3 contains 11 residues. Germline CDR1 and CDR2: LNHDA and SQIVND (reference sequence). Trimming pared 10 bases from V and 4 bases from J, leaving 10 bases between. The CDR3 DNA follows: TGTGCCACCGCAGGGCGCACTGAAGCTTTCTTT. Protein product: CATAGRTEAFF.

The V and J genes are TRBV4-1 and TRBJ1-1; 8 bases are a match to TRBD1. J gave up 6 bases and V 1 base, and 10 bases lay outside the gene matches. Germline CDR1 reads MGHRA; CDR2 reads YSYEKL. The CDR3 totals 16 residues. The CDR3 DNA is TGCGCCAGCAGCCAAGTGGGAGGAGGGACAGGACCTGAAGCTTTCTTT. Amino acid sequence: CASSQVGGGTGPEAFF.

The chain joins TRBV18 to TRBJ2-1; unclear D gene. The CDR3 length is 14 residues. Germline CDR1 is KGHSH and CDR2 is LQKENI. The ends were cut back, 3 bases at V and 7 bases at J, with 13 bases in the middle. The CDR3 region is CASSPGNLGNEQFF. CDR3 coding DNA: TGTGCCAGCTCACCGGGTAACCTGGGGAATGAGCAGTTCTTC. The variable domain in full, completed from reference TRBV18 and TRBJ2-1, reads NAGVMQNPRHLVRRRGQEARLRCSPMKGHSHVYWYRQLPEEGLKFMVYLQKENIIDESGMPKERFSAEFPKEGPSILRIQQVVRGDSAAYFCASSPGNLGNEQFFGPGTRLTVL.

The chain links TRBV4-1 to TRBJ1-2, with D tentatively TRBD1 (6 bases). This CDR3 is 16 amino acids long. The germline V gene encodes CDR1 MGHRA and CDR2 YSYEKL. Trimming took 0 bases from V and 5 from J, leaving 16 bases between them. The CDR3 loop is CASSQDVDRLVYGYTF. For the CDR3, the DNA is TGCGCCAGCAGCCAAGATGTCGACAGGCTCGTTTATGGCTACACCTTC.

The chain recombines TRBV29-1 with TRBJ2-7; D ambiguous. The CDR3 covers 12 residues. Germline CDR1 is SQVTM and CDR2 is ANQGSEA. V dropped 4 bases and J dropped 2 bases, with 9 bases sitting between them. Written as DNA, the CDR3 is TGCAGCGTTGGGACCTTTCCCTACGAGCAGTACTTC. Protein product: CSVGTFPYEQYF.

The chain employs TRBV2 and TRBJ2-1; tentative D call: TRBD2 (6 bases). Germline values: CDR1 SNHLY, CDR2 FYNNEI. Trimming removed 4 bases from V and 6 bases from J, with 22 bases in between. The CDR3 covers 17 residues. CDR3 nucleotide sequence: TGTGCCAGCAGTGGGGGGGTTAGAATGTCCCCGGGCAATGAGCAGTTCTTC. Translating gives CASSGGVRMSPGNEQFF.

The V call is TRBV7-9, the J call TRBJ2-2; TRBD1 agrees at 12 bases. J was trimmed by 6 bases and V by 9 bases; bases with no gene match: 2. Germline values: CDR1 SEHNR, CDR2 FQNEAQ (reference sequence). The CDR3 loop spans 13 amino acids. The CDR3 here is CARGQGAAGELFF. The CDR3 DNA is TGTGCCAGGGGACAGGGGGCGGCCGGGGAGCTGTTTTTT.

This clone was seen only once. V usage is TRBV30 and J usage is TRBJ2-7; TRBD2 is a possible D gene (5 bases). The germline V gene has CDR1 GTSNPN and CDR2 SVGIG (reference sequence). V dropped 6 bases and J dropped 4 bases, with 13 bases sitting between them. CDR3 length equals 12 residues. CDR3 sequence: CACLPTGYEQYF. CDR3 coding DNA: TGTGCCTGTCTCCCCACGGGATACGAGCAGTACTTC.

This chain links TRBV5-1 with TRBJ1-2; D might be TRBD1 (5 bases). Germline CDR1 and CDR2: SGHRS and YFSETQ. Trimming stripped 2 bases from V and 2 bases from J, with 28 bases between. The CDR3 consists of 20 residues. The CDR3 nucleotides read TGCGCCAGCAGCTTACGACCCTCAGGGCAGGTAGTCGAGAGGAACTATGGCTACACCTTC. The encoded protein is CASSLRPSGQVVERNYGYTF. The variable domain in full, with the rest retrieved from reference TRBV5-1 and TRBJ1-2, is KAGVTQTPRYLIKTRGQQVTLSCSPISGHRSVSWYQQTPGQGLQFLFEYFSETQRNKGNFPGRFSGRQFSNSRSEMNVSTLELGDSALYLCASSLRPSGQVVERNYGYTFGSGTRLTVV.

The chain recombines TRBV12-3 or TRBV12-4 with TRBJ1-1, with D possibly matching TRBD1 (5 bases). This CDR3 has 13 amino acids. Trimming left V 4 bases short and J 4 bases short, with 10 bases between. In DNA, the CDR3 is TGTGCCAGCAGTTCCAGGGTAGGCACTGAAGCTTTCTTT. Residues: CASSSRVGTEAFF.